One sample yielded the 16 T cell receptor beta chains listed below, sequenced in a study of siplizumab effects on memory and regulatory T cells. The antigens these receptors bind are not known. Coculture of mixed lymphocyte reaction cells was performed at 37°C for approximately 6 days. Method: immunoSEQ multiplex PCR; TCRdb's copy keeps in-frame clones and lacks some. This sample has some 2,900 clones, with 49% found just once. Sequencing was carried out using CFSE-low (dividing) CD4+ T cells sorted from an allogeneic mixed lymphocyte reaction. These TCRs come from a human donor in good health; the cells came from an allogeneic mixed lymphocyte reaction.

The J gene is TRBJ1-3, the V gene TRBV6-5, with D hard to call. CDR3 length equals 14 residues. Trimming cost V 2 bases and J 0 bases, with 5 bases left between them. Germline V gene lookup returns CDR1 MNHEY and CDR2 SVGAGI. The DNA of the CDR3 is TGTGCCAGCAGTTACCGGGGCTCTGGAAACACCATATATTTT. Translated, it gives CASSYRGSGNTIYF.

This chain joins TRBV18 and TRBJ2-3; 7 nucleotides align to TRBD1. The V segment lost 3 bases and the J segment 1 base; nucleotides outside the gene matches: 4. CDR1 is KGHSH and CDR2 is LQKENI in the germline V gene. CDR3 length equals 15 residues. The CDR3: CASSPFQGGTDTQYF. DNA of the CDR3: TGTGCCAGCTCACCGTTCCAGGGGGGCACAGATACGCAGTATTTT. Based on the CDR3 plus reference TRBV18 and TRBJ2-3, the full variable domain is NAGVMQNPRHLVRRRGQEARLRCSPMKGHSHVYWYRQLPEEGLKFMVYLQKENIIDESGMPKERFSAEFPKEGPSILRIQQVVRGDSAAYFCASSPFQGGTDTQYFGPGTRLTVL.

This sequence joins TRBV29-1 and TRBJ1-4, with TRBD1 matching over 10 bases. V lost 7 bases, J lost 8 bases, and 10 bases stayed unmatched. The CDR3 has 14 amino acids. Germline CDR1 reads SQVTM; CDR2 reads ANQGSEA. The CDR3 here is CSARQGALGEKLFF. CDR3 DNA: TGCAGCGCCCGACAGGGGGCGCTGGGCGAAAAACTGTTTTTT.

By its share, this clone is large (0.1 to 1%). CDR3 bases: TGTGCCAGCTCACCACAGGTTAACACTGAAGCTTTCTTT. Translating it yields CASSPQVNTEAFF. The gene calls are TRBV18 and TRBJ1-1, with D unclear. Germline-derived CDR1 and CDR2 are KGHSH and LQKENI. The CDR3 loop spans 13 amino acids. V was trimmed by 1 base and J by 2 bases, leaving 5 bases between them.

The DNA of the CDR3 is TGTGCCAGCAGTTACTCGGTTCGCAATGAGCAGTTCTTC. Its protein is CASSYSVRNEQFF. V usage is TRBV6-5 and J usage is TRBJ2-1; D gene ambiguous. V lost 0 bases and J 6 bases, leaving 6 bases between the germline ends. Germline lookup yields CDR1 MNHEY and CDR2 SVGAGI. The CDR3 covers 13 residues.

The chain combines TRBV9 with TRBJ2-7, with D possibly TRBD1 on 6 matching bases. Germline CDR1 and CDR2: SGDLS and YYNGEE. With 4 bases removed from V and 2 bases from J, the gap between germline ends came to 13 bases. The CDR3 is 14 residues long. CDR3 sequence (DNA): TGTGCCAGCAGCTCAGGGGTGGGGACCTACGAGCAGTACTTC. Protein sequence: CASSSGVGTYEQYF. Using reference TRBV9 and TRBJ2-7 for the parts outside the CDR3, the full variable domain is DSGVTQTPKHLITATGQRVTLRCSPRSGDLSVYWYQQSLDQGLQFLIQYYNGEERAKGNILERFSAQQFPDLHSELNLSSLELGDSALYFCASSSGVGTYEQYFGPGTRLTVT.

This chain links TRBV18 with TRBJ2-5; D is unresolved. The length of the CDR3 is 11 residues. V was cut by 2 bases and J by 5 bases, with 3 bases left in between. Germline V gene lookup returns CDR1 KGHSH and CDR2 LQKENI. The DNA for the CDR3 is TGTGCCAGCTCACCAGGGGAGACCCAGTACTTC. Translated, it gives CASSPGETQYF. Complete variable domain (other parts from reference TRBV18 and TRBJ2-5): NAGVMQNPRHLVRRRGQEARLRCSPMKGHSHVYWYRQLPEEGLKFMVYLQKENIIDESGMPKERFSAEFPKEGPSILRIQQVVRGDSAAYFCASSPGETQYFGPGTRLLVL.

This rearrangement joins TRBV19 to TRBJ2-5, with TRBD1 identical over 8 bases. This CDR3 comprises 13 residues. J lost 5 bases, V lost 6 bases, and 5 bases had no gene match. CDR1 and CDR2 from the germline V gene are LNHDA and SQIVND (reference sequence). CDR3 sequence (DNA): TGTGCCAGTAGCATTCAGGGGGCGGAGACCCAGTACTTC. Its translation is CASSIQGAETQYF.

The chain is built from TRBV2 and TRBJ1-2, with a weak D call TRBD1 (5 bases). Germline-derived CDR1 and CDR2 are SNHLY and FYNNEI. The CDR3 contains 14 residues. The V gene lost 10 bases and the J gene lost 4 bases, with 19 bases spanning the gap. The CDR3 DNA sequence: TGTGCCACGACCAAGGGGCAGGCCCCCTATGGCTACACCTTC. Its protein product is CATTKGQAPYGYTF.

V and J are TRBV9 and TRBJ1-2; D perhaps matches TRBD1 (6 bases). Germline values: CDR1 SGDLS, CDR2 YYNGEE. V was shortened by 2 bases and J by 7 bases, with 18 bases between the two germline ends. This CDR3 spans 15 amino acids. As DNA, the CDR3 is TGTGCCAGCAGCGTTAACGTACAGGGAGGGGGTGGCTACACCTTC. This translates into CASSVNVQGGGGYTF.

The chain carries TRBV19 and TRBJ2-7; TRBD1 is a possible D gene (5 bases). V gave up 3 bases and J gave up 3 bases, with 15 bases separating them. The CDR3 runs to 15 residues. Per the germline V gene, CDR1 is LNHDA and CDR2 is SQIVND (reference sequence). CDR3 nucleotide sequence: TGTGCCAGTAGTATGGGTTCAGGGCTCCTCTACGAGCAGTACTTC. Amino acid sequence: CASSMGSGLLYEQYF. The full variable domain, with the rest looked up from reference TRBV19 and TRBJ2-7, is DGGITQSPKYLFRKEGQNVTLSCEQNLNHDAMYWYRQDPGQGLRLIYYSQIVNDFQKGDIAEGYSVSREKKESFPLTVTSAQKNPTAFYLCASSMGSGLLYEQYFGPGTRLTVT.

V usage is TRBV6-1 and J usage is TRBJ2-1; 10 bases line up with TRBD1. Per germline, CDR1 MNHNS and CDR2 SASEGT. The V and J ends lost 10 bases and 6 bases, in that order; junction bases with no gene match: 12. The CDR3 contains 15 residues. This chain's CDR3 is CATTSRGQGVNEQFF. CDR3 coding DNA: TGTGCCACCACTAGTCGCGGACAGGGGGTCAATGAGCAGTTCTTC.

This clone was found a few times. The chain carries TRBV10-3 and TRBJ1-1; 7 bases are shared with TRBD1. The germline V gene encodes CDR1 ENHRY and CDR2 SYGVKD. The CDR3 covers 16 residues. With 0 bases clipped from V and 8 bases from J, the junction kept 12 bases outside the gene matches. The chain's CDR3 is CAISESTGRRYSEAFF. The CDR3 nucleotides are TGTGCCATCAGTGAGTCGACAGGGAGAAGGTATTCGGAAGCTTTCTTT.

This chain joins TRBV5-4 and TRBJ2-2, with D unclear. CDR3 size: 11 residues. V was trimmed by 0 bases and J by 11 bases, leaving 5 bases between them. Germline V CDR1 and CDR2: SGHNT, YYREEE (reference sequence). CDR3 loop: CASSLDAELFF. The CDR3 DNA is TGTGCCAGCAGCTTGGACGCTGAGCTGTTTTTT.

The genes are TRBV30 and TRBJ1-2; TRBD1 might be the D (5 bases). With 4 bases removed from V and 8 bases from J, the gap between germline ends came to 14 bases. The germline V gene has CDR1 GTSNPN and CDR2 SVGIG (reference sequence). CDR3 length equals 12 residues. The CDR3: CAWTHGGGGYTF. CDR3 bases: TGTGCCTGGACCCACGGGGGTGGGGGCTACACCTTC.

This clone was observed a handful of times. This chain links TRBV13 with TRBJ1-6, with 9 bases that match TRBD1. The germline V gene encodes CDR1 PRHDT and CDR2 FYEKMQ (reference sequence). This CDR3 has 15 residues. The ends lost 5 bases at V and 9 bases at J; junction bases unmatched: 8. CDR3: CASSHKTGGFSPLHF. The DNA of the CDR3 is TGTGCCAGCAGCCACAAGACAGGGGGTTTTTCACCCCTCCACTTT.